This T cell receptor (beta chain) was retrieved from a study of blood T cells in healthy people across ages (dated by TCRdb to the mid-2010s). In the study overall: Template switching captured roughly one uniquely barcoded TCR beta cDNA molecule per two T cells in model experiments. To avoid experimental bias, donors of different ages were distributed randomly across sequencing lanes. Two additional independent replicas of 1 million unique cDNA reads from the same blood draw were analyzed for two donors (one aged 18 to 30 and one aged 80 or older). To track age-related changes in TCR beta repertoire diversity, the study relied on deep sequencing normalized with unique cDNA molecular identifiers. The donors were split into four age groups: young (average 16 years), middle-aged (39), aged (approximately 60) and long-lived (roughly 86). General study outcomes and caveats: Compared with the aged group, the long-lived group had more naive CD4+ T cells, fewer expanded clones and increased TCR diversity, suggesting age selection. The percentage of naive T cells measured by flow cytometry correlated strongly with observed TCR beta diversity. Since profiling was done on bulk unsorted PBMCs, naive and antigen-experienced compartments could not be conclusively compared. Observed TCR beta diversity per million T cells fell roughly linearly with age, and a significant reduction was already apparent by age about 38. Estimates of total diversity from one million sequenced T cells were regarded as lower bounds and underestimates. Because the CMV infection status of the donors was unknown, age-related changes in expanded clonotypes may potentially have been confounded.

The library relied on 5' RACE. Instrument used: Illumina HiSeq 2500. A second PCR of roughly 7 to 11 cycles was performed with a sample-barcoded 5' primer and a J-beta primer mix. Each TCR beta cDNA molecule received a unique molecular identifier from a template-switch 5' adaptor carrying 12 random nucleotides. At least 2.5 million CDR3-containing paired-end reads were obtained from each sample. All of the RNA was converted into first-strand cDNA using the Mint cDNA synthesis kit, with a TRBC-specific oligonucleotide serving as the primer. Following uracil-DNA glycosylase treatment, all cDNA underwent a first 18-cycle PCR with the universal primers M1SS and BC2_uni_R. As for how the authors treated the data: Each sample was normalized by randomly selecting 1 million high-quality reads, each carrying a distinct molecular identifier. Instead of being binned into consensus sequences, reads that shared molecular identifiers were thrown out. MiTCR, set to a Q25 quality threshold and the strictest error-elimination algorithm, was used for CDR3 identification, clonotype clustering and error correction. A nonparametric unseen species model with Euler transformation was used to estimate lower-bound total TCR beta diversity. In-frame beta chains were kept once TCRdb had trimmed the public reads at Q25 with fastp and called clones with MiXCR. One record per CDR3 amino acid sequence lists the most common genes and DNA. Clone size and V and J calls follow TCRdb, not the original study. This sample gives hundreds of thousands of distinct CDR3 sequences in total; approximately 52% of them show up just once. The ten biggest clones cover approximately 15% of the sample.

This clonotype was recorded many times. The antigen this receptor binds is unknown. No base-level quality is on record; no much larger clone is a single base apart. The roughly 42 donors, aged about 6 to 95 years, were systemically healthy Caucasian individuals from Russia. Around 10 milliliters of peripheral blood were drawn from each donor into EDTA-treated Vacutainer tubes. Ficoll-Paque density-gradient centrifugation was used to isolate PBMCs, with at least 7 million per sample. Trizol reagent was used to extract total RNA from PBMCs, with at least 6 micrograms per sample. For every donor, flow cytometry on a PBMC aliquot measured the percentage of naive CD45RAhigh/CD27high T cells. Its CDR3 holds 11 amino acids, cysteine through phenylalanine. Left in the record is the CDR3 DNA by itself, 33 bases read in frame from the first base. V and J lose 2 bases and 6 bases, and a span of 2 bases separates them. For CDR1 and CDR2, the germline V gene lists KGHSH and LQKENI.

This receptor was obtained from a woman older than 75 in good health. The sample consisted of blood. The V gene is TRBV18 and the J gene is TRBJ2-1; too little of a D gene remains to name it. The DNA is TGTGCCAGCTCACCAGCCAATGAGCAGTTCTTC. Its translation is CASSPANEQFF.